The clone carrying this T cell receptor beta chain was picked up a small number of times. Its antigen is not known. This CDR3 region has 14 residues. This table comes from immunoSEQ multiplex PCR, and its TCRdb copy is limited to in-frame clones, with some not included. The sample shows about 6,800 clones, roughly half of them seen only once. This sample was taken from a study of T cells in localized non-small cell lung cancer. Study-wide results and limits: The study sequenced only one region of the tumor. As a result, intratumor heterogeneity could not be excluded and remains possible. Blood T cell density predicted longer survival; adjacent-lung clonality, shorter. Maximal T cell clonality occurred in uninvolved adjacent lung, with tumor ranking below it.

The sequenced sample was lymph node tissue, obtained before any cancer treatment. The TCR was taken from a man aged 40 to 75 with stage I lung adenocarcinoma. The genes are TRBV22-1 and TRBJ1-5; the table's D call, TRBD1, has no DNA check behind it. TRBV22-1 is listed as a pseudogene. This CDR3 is CASSPQGGNQPQHF. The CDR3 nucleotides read TGTGCCAGCAGCCCCCAGGGCGGAAATCAGCCCCAGCATTTT.